Shown below are 15 T cell receptor beta chains from a single sample sequenced in a study of T-cell reconstitution after alpha-beta-depleted transplantation in children. The library targeted TCRbeta and was prepared with unique molecular identifiers. TCRdb reprocessed the PCR reads via MiXCR and lists one record per CDR3 protein. The sample includes hundreds of thousands of distinct CDR3 sequences, roughly a quarter of them seen just once. The sequencing here drew on PBMCs, mostly from graft donor cells, taken 360 days after TCRalphabeta/CD19-depleted stem cell transplant. The receptors come from a female patient between 2 and 15 years old who had a stem cell transplant for congenital amegakaryocytic thrombocytopenia, so the T cells may come from the graft donor.

The V call is TRBV7-6, the J call TRBJ2-3; D gene unclear. The V gene lost 5 bases and the J gene lost 6 bases, with 12 bases spanning the gap. The germline gives CDR1 SGHVS, CDR2 FNYEAQ. The CDR3 covers 13 residues. Here the CDR3 reads CASSPTLGDTQYF. The CDR3 bases are TGTGCCAGCAGCCCGACCCTGGGGGATACGCAGTATTTT.

The rearrangement uses TRBV12-3 or TRBV12-4 and TRBJ2-2, with D possibly matching TRBD2 (6 bases). Trimming removed 3 bases at V and 9 bases at J, with 14 bases between. The length of the CDR3 is 14 residues. CDR3 sequence: CASSFAGKFRELFF. In DNA form, the CDR3 reads TGTGCCAGCAGTTTTGCGGGAAAGTTCAGGGAGCTGTTTTTT.

The chain recombines TRBV3-1 with TRBJ2-5, with D perhaps matching TRBD1 (6 bases). CDR1 and CDR2 (germline): LGHDT, YNNKEL (reference sequence). V was cut by 0 bases and J by 2 bases, with 10 bases left in between. This CDR3 region has 15 residues. CDR3 loop: CASSQDWGPQETQYF. Here the CDR3 DNA reads TGTGCCAGCAGCCAAGACTGGGGGCCGCAAGAGACCCAGTACTTC.

The rearrangement joins TRBV6-5 to TRBJ1-3; no clear D gene. V shed 0 bases and J shed 0 bases, with 6 bases lying between them. Per germline, CDR1 MNHEY and CDR2 SVGAGI. CDR3 length: 15 residues. The CDR3 DNA is TGTGCCAGCAGTTACTCAGAGATCTCTGGAAACACCATATATTTT. Protein sequence: CASSYSEISGNTIYF.

This clonotype occurred a few times. The V call is TRBV7-2, the J call TRBJ2-2; 9 nucleotides align to TRBD2. The V segment lost 8 bases and the J segment 4 bases; nucleotides outside the gene matches: 5. There are 14 residues in the CDR3. The V gene's germline CDR1 is SGHTA and CDR2 FQGNSA. The CDR3 loop reads CASCYSGGTGELFF. Written as DNA, the CDR3 is TGTGCCAGCTGTTATAGCGGGGGCACCGGGGAGCTGTTTTTT.

The chain carries TRBV10-3 and TRBJ2-7; TRBD2 might be the D (7 bases). This CDR3 has 14 residues. CDR1 and CDR2 (germline): ENHRY, SYGVKD. Trimming removed 7 bases at V and 1 base at J, with 14 bases between. The CDR3 is CAIKAGASSYEQYF. CDR3 in DNA: TGTGCCATCAAGGCGGGGGCCTCTTCCTACGAGCAGTACTTC.

This clonotype was counted at least ten times. The chain recombines TRBV20-1 with TRBJ1-6; a weak D match, TRBD1 (5 bases). CDR1 and CDR2 from the germline V gene are DFQATT and SNEGSKA (reference sequence). Trimming cost V 0 bases and J 6 bases, with 9 bases left between them. This CDR3 region has 14 residues. The DNA of the CDR3 is TGCAGTGCTAGAGATCCAGGGACTAATTCACCCCTCCACTTT. This codes for CSARDPGTNSPLHF.

This clonotype was recorded many times. The V and J genes are TRBV29-1 and TRBJ1-3; D is ambiguous. From germline, CDR1 is SQVTM and CDR2 ANQGSEA. The length of the CDR3 is 13 residues. V was pared by 0 bases and J by 5 bases, with 8 bases between. The CDR3 loop is CSVEEGGRNTIYF. In DNA form, the CDR3 reads TGCAGCGTTGAAGAAGGCGGCCGAAACACCATATATTTT.

This clonotype was seen a few times. The V gene is TRBV29-1, the J gene TRBJ2-5; D remains ambiguous. The CDR3 covers 12 residues. Trimming pared 6 bases from V and 5 bases from J, leaving 13 bases between. Per germline, CDR1 SQVTM and CDR2 ANQGSEA. The CDR3 DNA is TGCAGCGTCGACCCCGGAAGGGAGACCCAGTACTTC. Protein product: CSVDPGRETQYF.

As regards this clonotype: A much larger clone sits a single nucleotide away, making a read error possible. It is likely a read error, because the conserved phenylalanine at the end of the CDR3 is missing. The gene calls are TRBV12-3 or TRBV12-4 and TRBJ1-4, with D unclear. V gave up 1 base and J gave up 11 bases, with 5 bases separating them. The CDR3 has 11 amino acids. The CDR3 here is CASSLGGKLFS. The CDR3 DNA reads TGTGCCAGCAGTTTAGGAGGGAAACTGTTTTCT.

This clonotype showed up many times. The chain joins TRBV29-1 to TRBJ2-2; TRBD1 matches at 12 bases. The trim removed 5 bases at V and 5 bases at J, leaving 3 bases unmatched. Germline-derived CDR1 and CDR2 are SQVTM and ANQGSEA. The length of the CDR3 is 14 residues. CDR3 sequence reads: CSVRDRGRTGELFF. CDR3 DNA: TGCAGCGTTCGGGACAGGGGGCGGACCGGGGAGCTGTTTTTT.

This clonotype was counted a few times. The genes are TRBV14 and TRBJ1-1, with D perhaps matching TRBD1 (6 bases). Germline assignment: CDR1 SGHDN and CDR2 FVKESK. V was clipped by 1 base and J by 1 base, with 7 bases between them. The CDR3 is 14 residues long. The CDR3 sequence: CASSQVRGNTEAFF. CDR3 sequence (DNA): TGTGCCAGCAGCCAAGTCAGGGGGAACACTGAAGCTTTCTTT.

This rearrangement joins TRBV29-1 to TRBJ2-3; TRBD1 matches 8 bases. With 5 bases clipped from V and 2 bases from J, the junction kept 6 bases outside the gene matches. Germline V CDR1 and CDR2: SQVTM, ANQGSEA. The CDR3 contains 14 residues. The CDR3 is CSVPTGATTDTQYF. The CDR3, as DNA: TGCAGCGTTCCGACAGGGGCCACCACAGATACGCAGTATTTT.

This clonotype was picked up a small number of times. The chain couples TRBV6-6 to TRBJ1-5; TRBD1 is a possible D gene (5 bases). Germline lookup yields CDR1 MNHNY and CDR2 SVGAGI (reference sequence). V was shortened by 2 bases and J by 9 bases, with 8 bases between the two germline ends. This CDR3 has 12 amino acids. This CDR3 is CASSYDRGPQHF. For the CDR3, the DNA is TGTGCCAGCAGTTACGATAGGGGGCCCCAGCATTTT.

The chain has TRBV6-2 or TRBV6-3 and TRBJ2-1, with D perhaps matching TRBD2 (6 bases). CDR1 and CDR2 (germline): MNHEY, SVGEGT. Trimming pared 6 bases from V and 3 bases from J, leaving 12 bases between. The CDR3 runs 14 residues. The CDR3 sequence is CASSRLVFYNEQFF. In nucleotides, the CDR3 is TGTGCCAGCAGCCGACTAGTTTTCTACAATGAGCAGTTCTTC.